Below, 27 T cell receptor beta chains from the same sample are listed, as sequenced in a study of shared clonotypes between healthy human individuals. The table came from immunoSEQ multiplex PCR; TCRdb's copy has only in-frame clones and leaves some out. Of about 670,000 clones in the sample, approximately 75% were seen once. Material for sequencing was memory CD4+ T cells sorted from blood. Subset here: CD45RA-negative fraction. The receptors derive from a woman in her 30s in good health.

V and J are TRBV6-7 and TRBJ2-3; D gene ambiguous. TRBV6-7 is noted as an ORF with a role that remains uncertain. CDR3 length equals 18 residues. V dropped 4 bases and J dropped 2 bases, with 22 bases sitting between them. The CDR3 DNA sequence: TGTGCCAGCAGTTTCGGACCCCCCCCTGTCCCCTCCACAGATACGCAGTATTTT. This translates into CASSFGPPPVPSTDTQYF.

This clone was found once. This same CDR3 is encoded by further DNA sequences in the sample. This chain's CDR3 is CASSLGGSNTGELFF. The DNA of the CDR3 is TGTGCCAGCAGCTTAGGAGGGTCGAACACCGGGGAGCTGTTTTTT. The chain links TRBV11-3 to TRBJ2-2; D possibly corresponds to TRBD2 (5 bases). Between the trimmed V and J ends, which lost 1 base and 0 bases, there was a span of 6 bases. Germline assignment: CDR1 SGHNT and CDR2 YENEEA. The CDR3 consists of 15 residues.

The rearrangement joins TRBV27 to TRBJ2-2; D may be TRBD1 (6 bases). Germline loops: CDR1 MNHEY, CDR2 SMNVEV (reference sequence). Trimming took 5 bases from V and 2 from J, leaving 15 bases between them. This CDR3 is built from 16 residues. CDR3 residues: CASSPGHVRNTGELFF. The DNA for the CDR3 is TGTGCCAGCAGTCCGGGACACGTCCGAAACACCGGGGAGCTGTTTTTT.

This clone was seen a few times. The chain employs TRBV18 and TRBJ2-3; D remains unclear. This CDR3 spans 15 amino acids. Germline CDR1 KGHSH, CDR2 LQKENI. V lost 2 bases and J lost 4, with 13 bases in between. CDR3 bases: TGTGCCAGCTCACCAAGACTGGTTGGGGCAGATACGCAGTATTTT. Translated: CASSPRLVGADTQYF.

This clone was seen a single time. The chain is built from TRBV5-4 and TRBJ2-5; 9 nucleotides align to TRBD2. V lost 4 bases to trimming and J lost 1 base; unmatched junction nucleotides: 5. The germline CDR1 and CDR2 sequences are SGHNT and YYREEE (reference sequence). This CDR3 spans 15 amino acids. The CDR3 loop is CASSQETSGQETQYF. The CDR3, as DNA: TGTGCCAGCAGCCAAGAGACTAGCGGCCAAGAGACCCAGTACTTC.

In this sample, this clone turned up many times. The chain couples TRBV2 to TRBJ1-5; the D gene is possibly TRBD1 (6 bases). Per the germline V gene, CDR1 is SNHLY and CDR2 is FYNNEI. The length of the CDR3 is 16 residues. Trimming took 7 bases from V and 4 from J, leaving 20 bases between them. This chain's CDR3 is CASTRDNTRVNQPQHF. Written as DNA, the CDR3 is TGTGCCAGCACGCGGGACAACACCCGGGTTAATCAGCCCCAGCATTTT.

The gene calls are TRBV30 and TRBJ1-3; D perhaps matches TRBD1 (6 bases). The CDR3 consists of 13 residues. Trimming removed 6 bases from V and 0 bases from J, with 9 bases in between. The germline gives CDR1 GTSNPN, CDR2 SVGIG (reference sequence). CDR3 bases: TGTGCCTGTAAAGGGGGCTCTGGAAACACCATATATTTT. Its protein is CACKGGSGNTIYF.

The chain links TRBV6-1 to TRBJ2-7; tentative D call: TRBD2 (6 bases). The V and J ends lost 7 bases and 5 bases respectively, with 21 bases between them. The CDR3 runs to 15 residues. Germline V CDR1 and CDR2: MNHNS, SASEGT. The CDR3 loop reads CASTILDGGLNEQYF. DNA of the CDR3: TGTGCCAGCACCATTCTCGACGGGGGACTCAACGAGCAGTACTTC.

This chain uses TRBV9 with TRBJ2-5; tentatively, D is TRBD1 (5 bases). The CDR3 totals 14 residues. The V end lost 3 bases, the J end lost 3 bases, and 12 bases lay between the germline ends. The germline gives CDR1 SGDLS, CDR2 YYNGEE. The chain's CDR3 is CASSEQGSKETQYF. Written as DNA, the CDR3 is TGTGCCAGCAGCGAGCAGGGTTCGAAAGAGACCCAGTACTTC. Complete variable domain (other parts from reference TRBV9 and TRBJ2-5): DSGVTQTPKHLITATGQRVTLRCSPRSGDLSVYWYQQSLDQGLQFLIQYYNGEERAKGNILERFSAQQFPDLHSELNLSSLELGDSALYFCASSEQGSKETQYFGPGTRLLVL.

V and J are TRBV28 and TRBJ2-7, with D perhaps TRBD1 or TRBD2 (7 bases each). The CDR3 has 19 residues. The ends were cut back, 2 bases at V and 4 bases at J, with 27 bases in the middle. Germline CDR1 MDHEN, CDR2 SYDVKM. The CDR3 sequence is CASSLNRGRLGTNPYEQYF. DNA of the CDR3: TGTGCCAGCAGTTTAAATAGGGGGCGATTGGGGACTAACCCATACGAGCAGTACTTC.

As for this clone: A read error may explain this, as a much larger clone is one base away. Other DNA sequences in the sample encode the same CDR3. The chain couples TRBV2 to TRBJ2-5; D is uncertain. Trimming shortened V by 2 bases and J by 5 bases, and 6 bases separated the two germline ends. Germline CDR1 is SNHLY and CDR2 is FYNNEI. This CDR3 comprises 12 residues. In DNA form, the CDR3 reads TGTGCCAGCAGTGAACGACGTGAGACCCAGTACTTC. It specifies CASSERRETQYF.

This clone was counted at least ten times. The rearrangement joins TRBV19 to TRBJ2-3, with 10 bases matching TRBD1. This CDR3 is built from 15 residues. V lost 5 bases and J lost 6; bases outside the gene matches: 8. CDR1 and CDR2 (germline): LNHDA, SQIVND (reference sequence). The CDR3: CASSGWDRGKDTQYF. The CDR3, as DNA: TGTGCCAGTAGTGGCTGGGACAGGGGTAAGGATACGCAGTATTTT.

This sequence joins TRBV6-5 and TRBJ2-1; possibly TRBD2 for D (6 bases). Looked up from germline, CDR1 is MNHEY and CDR2 is SVGAGI. This CDR3 comprises 14 residues. The germline V and J ends were trimmed by 5 bases and 7 bases, with 15 bases remaining between them. CDR3 loop: CASSRAGSRNEQFF. The CDR3 DNA sequence: TGTGCCAGCAGTCGCGCCGGGAGCCGGAATGAGCAGTTCTTC.

As for this clone: The sample holds other DNA sequences that translate to the same CDR3. The chain uses TRBV5-6 and TRBJ1-2; D unclear. The CDR3 has 14 residues. The germline V gene has CDR1 SGHDT and CDR2 YYEEEE. The V end was cut by 0 bases, the J end by 2 bases, with 8 bases between. The CDR3, as DNA: TGTGCCAGCAGCTTGGCCTCACTAAACTATGGCTACACCTTC. This encodes CASSLASLNYGYTF.

This sequence joins TRBV21-1 and TRBJ2-1; the tabulated D call, TRBD1, remains unverified against the DNA. TRBV21-1 is recorded as a pseudogene. This CDR3 has 16 residues. The CDR3 sequence: CASSLKGPLGANEQFF. The CDR3 DNA reads as TGTGCCAGCAGCTTAAAGGGCCCCTTGGGGGCAAATGAGCAGTTCTTC.

As to this clone: The same CDR3 arises from other DNA sequences in this sample as well. This rearrangement joins TRBV2 to TRBJ1-5, with TRBD1 as a possible D gene (5 bases). V was cut by 5 bases and J by 0 bases, with 5 bases left in between. Germline assignment: CDR1 SNHLY and CDR2 FYNNEI. The length of the CDR3 is 13 residues. The CDR3 DNA follows: TGTGCCAGCAGTCAGGGTAGCAATCAGCCCCAGCATTTT. Its protein is CASSQGSNQPQHF.

The chain has TRBV7-3 and TRBJ2-3, with a possible D match to TRBD2 (5 bases). Germline V gene sequence: CDR1 SGHTA, CDR2 FQGTGA. This CDR3 is built from 14 residues. The V gene lost 1 base and the J gene lost 8 bases, with 13 bases spanning the gap. CDR3 in amino acids: CASSLMRGESTQYF. The CDR3 coding sequence is TGTGCCAGCAGCTTAATGCGTGGGGAGAGTACGCAGTATTTT.

The count of this clone is one. The chain couples TRBV12-5 to TRBJ2-5; 9 nucleotides line up with TRBD1. Trimming cost V 6 bases and J 7 bases; bases outside gene matches: 3. The V gene's germline CDR1 is LGHNT and CDR2 FRNRAP. This CDR3 region has 12 residues. The CDR3 DNA is TGTGCTAGTGGGGGACAGGGTGGGACCCAGTACTTC. Protein sequence: CASGGQGGTQYF.

Concerning this clone: The sample carries other DNA sequences with the same CDR3. The CDR3 DNA reads TGCGCCAGCAGCTTGAGCTCAGGGTCCTACAATGAGCAGTTCTTC. Translated, it gives CASSLSSGSYNEQFF. The genes are TRBV5-1 and TRBJ2-1; D might be TRBD1 (5 bases). V was pared by 1 base and J by 1 base, with 9 bases between. The CDR3 has 15 amino acids. Germline CDR1 and CDR2: SGHRS and YFSETQ. The variable domain in full, completed from reference TRBV5-1 and TRBJ2-1, reads KAGVTQTPRYLIKTRGQQVTLSCSPISGHRSVSWYQQTPGQGLQFLFEYFSETQRNKGNFPGRFSGRQFSNSRSEMNVSTLELGDSALYLCASSLSSGSYNEQFFGPGTRLTVL.

V gene TRBV29-1 combines with J gene TRBJ2-7; 11 positions agree with TRBD2. V dropped 0 bases and J dropped 3; count of bases not matched to a gene: 7. Germline assignment: CDR1 SQVTM and CDR2 ANQGSEA. The CDR3 has 16 amino acids. In DNA, the CDR3 is TGCAGCGTTGAAGAGGCGGGACTAGCGGAGCACTACGAGCAGTACTTC. Translating gives CSVEEAGLAEHYEQYF.

The rearrangement links TRBV5-1 to TRBJ2-7; 7 bases map to TRBD2. The CDR3 extends over 17 amino acids. The V segment lost 1 base and the J segment 2 bases; nucleotides outside the gene matches: 12. Germline assignment: CDR1 SGHRS and CDR2 YFSETQ. CDR3 amino acids: CASSLLGARDYPYEQYF. The CDR3 nucleotides are TGCGCCAGCAGCTTGCTAGGCGCCCGGGACTACCCCTACGAGCAGTACTTC. The complete variable domain, with remaining parts taken from reference TRBV5-1 and TRBJ2-7, reads KAGVTQTPRYLIKTRGQQVTLSCSPISGHRSVSWYQQTPGQGLQFLFEYFSETQRNKGNFPGRFSGRQFSNSRSEMNVSTLELGDSALYLCASSLLGARDYPYEQYFGPGTRLTVT.

V gene TRBV7-2 combines with J gene TRBJ1-4; D is ambiguous. CDR1 is SGHTA and CDR2 is FQGNSA in the germline V gene. This CDR3 has 14 amino acids. V was pared by 3 bases and J by 7 bases, with 12 bases between. For the CDR3, the DNA is TGTGCCAGCAGCTTCTTCCCTCTATTTGAAAAACTGTTTTTT. Translation: CASSFFPLFEKLFF.

This chain links TRBV19 with TRBJ1-2; the D gene is possibly TRBD1 (6 bases). The V end was cut by 3 bases, the J end by 5 bases, with 22 bases between. The germline V gene has CDR1 LNHDA and CDR2 SQIVND (reference sequence). The CDR3 contains 17 residues. DNA of the CDR3: TGTGCCAGTAGTATGCGACTTGGGGACACAAGTAAATATGGCTACACCTTC. Residues: CASSMRLGDTSKYGYTF.

The genes are TRBV5-1 and TRBJ2-1, with 9 positions matching TRBD2. Germline assignment: CDR1 SGHRS and CDR2 YFSETQ. V trimming: 0 bases; J trimming: 4 bases; junction bases outside the gene matches: 8. The length of the CDR3 is 17 residues. CDR3: CASSLEGKAGGYNEQFF. The CDR3 bases are TGCGCCAGCAGCTTGGAGGGTAAAGCGGGAGGTTACAATGAGCAGTTCTTC.

This sequence joins TRBV28 and TRBJ2-7; D is possibly TRBD2 (5 bases). Germline V gene lookup returns CDR1 MDHEN and CDR2 SYDVKM. The CDR3 sequence is 15 residues long. V was clipped by 5 bases and J by 3 bases, with 17 bases between them. The chain's CDR3 is CASSPTTSEVYEQYF. The CDR3 nucleotides are TGTGCCAGCAGTCCCACTACTAGTGAGGTCTACGAGCAGTACTTC.

The chain combines TRBV6-5 with TRBJ2-7; unclear D gene. The CDR3 is made up of 15 amino acids. Trimming removed 4 bases from V and 3 bases from J, with 16 bases in between. Germline V gives CDR1 MNHEY, CDR2 SVGAGI. CDR3 coding DNA: TGTGCCAGCAGTTTGGTGGGGAACGGCCACTACGAGCAGTACTTC. It yields the protein CASSLVGNGHYEQYF.

The gene calls are TRBV5-1 and TRBJ1-2; TRBD1 might be the D (5 bases). V lost 2 bases and J 12 bases, leaving 17 bases between the germline ends. The V gene's germline CDR1 is SGHRS and CDR2 YFSETQ. This CDR3 has 13 amino acids. The CDR3 bases are TGCGCCAGCAGCTTACGTGGGACGTCGTTGGACACCTTC. This codes for CASSLRGTSLDTF.